This T cell receptor (beta chain) was captured in a study of metastatic and nonmetastatic thyroid tumors (dated by TCRdb to about 2020). Concerning the study at large: Repertoires were compared across peripheral blood and tumor or nodule tissue samples from malignant and benign thyroid patients. General conclusions and limits of the study: TCR beta diversity was reported as significantly higher in malignant tumors than in benign nodules, in both blood and tumor samples.

The library was built by means of PCR. Sequencing instrument: Illumina HiSeq 4000. High-throughput sequencing was used to profile the TCR beta-chain CDR3 region of every patient. Per the source publication's procedure: Drawing on CDR3 differences between clinicopathological groups, the researchers built a classifier meant to tell apart patients with distant-metastatic papillary thyroid cancer. Repertoire diversity was assessed with the Shannon index, and tumor-blood repertoire similarity with the Morisita-Horn index. TCRdb trimmed the raw reads at Q25, called clones with MiXCR and kept productive beta chains. TCRdb's processing, not the authors' own work, is the source of the V and J calls. This sample lists approximately 19,000 clones; around a sixth were detected once. The top ten hold 35% to 45% of the sample. Turning to this clone: The antigen it binds to is not known. No per-base quality is available; no much larger clone lies one base away.

Before undergoing thyroid surgery, none of the patients had been given any kind of treatment. The study retrospectively analysed patient clinical samples collected from the early 2010s to the late 2010s using T-cell receptor beta sequencing. The sequenced material came from blood. The origin of this receptor is a female donor with papillary thyroid cancer or a benign thyroid nodule (not recorded which). Some clones in this sample may be carry-over from other donors' samples.

CDR3 loop: CAWSPGQGASYEQYF. The bases read TGTGCCTGGAGCCCGGGACAGGGGGCTTCCTACGAGCAGTACTTC. The rearranged segments are TRBV30 and TRBJ2-7; 12 middle bases align to TRBD1. V has 3 bases trimmed and J has 1 base trimmed; junction bases matching no gene number 4. In the germline V gene (reference sequence), CDR1 corresponds to GTSNPN and CDR2 to SVGIG. The CDR3 runs 15 amino acids, cysteine and phenylalanine included. The entry retains the CDR3 DNA only, 45 bases that are in frame from base 1.